Shown below are 23 T cell receptor beta chains from a single sample sequenced in a study of control samples from healthy donors and cancer patients (dated by TCRdb to about 2020). Library preparation was by the immunoSEQ multiplex PCR assay. Imported from immuneACCESS, the table was reduced by TCRdb to in-frame sequences with V and J called. These copies leave out some clones; in studies compared against another copy, an unresolved V gene accounts for under half, and the cause of the remainder is not known. Present in this sample are approximately 2,500 clones, about 98% of which were seen just once. Of the sample, approximately 2% is held by the ten largest clones. Material for sequencing was PBMCs. These receptors originate from a man between 65 and 85 years old with head and neck cancer.

A few counts support this clone. CDR3 nucleotides: TGTGCCAGCAGCTTAGACCGAGCTATACATGCGGAGCTGTTTTTT. Translation gives CASSLDRAIHAELFF. The chain is built from TRBV7-9 and TRBJ2-2; D not certain. Looked up from germline, CDR1 is SEHNR and CDR2 is FQNEAQ (reference sequence). This CDR3 region has 15 residues. V was trimmed by 1 base and J by 10 bases, leaving 16 bases between them.

As DNA, the CDR3 is TGTGCCAGCAGTGAAGGGGGCATCGGGGAGACCCAGTACTTC. This sequence encodes CASSEGGIGETQYF. V gene TRBV25-1 combines with J gene TRBJ2-5, with a tentative D call TRBD1 (6 bases). There are 14 residues in the CDR3. V was pared by 2 bases and J by 5 bases, with 12 bases between. The germline V gene has CDR1 MGHDK and CDR2 SYGVNS. Filled out from reference TRBV25-1 and TRBJ2-5, the complete variable domain reads EADIYQTPRYLVIGTGKKITLECSQTMGHDKMYWYQQDPGMELHLIHYSYGVNSTEKGDLSSESTVSRIRTEHFPLTLESARPSHTSQYLCASSEGGIGETQYFGPGTRLLVL.

V is TRBV6-1 and J is TRBJ2-1, with 7 bases lining up with TRBD2. CDR3 length equals 14 residues. J gave up 5 bases and V 3 bases, and 4 bases lay outside the gene matches. Germline CDR1 MNHNS, CDR2 SASEGT. The CDR3 sequence is CASSETSPNNEQFF. CDR3 bases: TGTGCCAGCAGTGAGACTAGCCCTAACAATGAGCAGTTCTTC.

The V call is TRBV3-1 (or the pseudogene TRBV3-2), the J call TRBJ1-1; D remains unclear. The V end was cut by 2 bases, the J end by 5 bases, with 3 bases between. Germline CDR1 reads LGHDT; CDR2 reads YNNKEL (reference sequence). CDR3 size: 11 residues. CDR3 residues: CASSQKTEAFF. The CDR3 coding sequence is TGTGCCAGCAGCCAAAAGACTGAAGCTTTCTTT.

V is TRBV5-1 and J is TRBJ1-1; possible D gene TRBD1, 5 bases. CDR1 is SGHRS and CDR2 is YFSETQ in the germline V gene. The V gene lost 5 bases and the J gene lost 1 base, with 12 bases spanning the gap. The CDR3 sequence is 14 residues long. In nucleotides, the CDR3 is TGCGCCAGCAGGGCAGGGCCGACGAACACTGAAGCTTTCTTT. The encoded protein is CASRAGPTNTEAFF.

The V and J genes are TRBV5-1 and TRBJ2-5, with D perhaps matching TRBD1 or TRBD2 (5 bases each). The CDR3 has 16 residues. CDR1 and CDR2 from the germline V gene are SGHRS and YFSETQ. The V end was cut by 1 base, the J end by 0 bases, with 13 bases between. CDR3 DNA: TGCGCCAGCAGCTTGTGGGGACCTTCGTACCAAGAGACCCAGTACTTC. Encoded protein: CASSLWGPSYQETQYF.

The CDR3 here is CASSLLSNTGELFF. As DNA, the CDR3 is TGTGCCAGCAGCTTACTATCGAACACCGGGGAGCTGTTTTTT. The V call is TRBV7-3, the J call TRBJ2-2; no definite D call. Trimming pared 2 bases from V and 0 bases from J, leaving 4 bases between. CDR1 is SGHTA and CDR2 is FQGTGA in the germline V gene. The CDR3 covers 14 residues.

This clone was detected once. The chain carries TRBV7-9 and TRBJ2-1; TRBD2 matches 9 bases. This CDR3 region has 14 residues. Germline lookup yields CDR1 SEHNR and CDR2 FQNEAQ (reference sequence). Losses at the gene ends were 5 bases for V and 12 bases for J; bases not matched to a gene: 11. The CDR3 sequence: CASSRRTSDLGQFF. The CDR3 coding sequence is TGTGCCAGCAGCAGGCGGACTAGCGATTTGGGGCAGTTCTTC.

J is TRBJ1-2 and V is TRBV5-1; 9 positions match TRBD1. Losses at the gene ends were 6 bases for V and 2 bases for J; bases not matched to a gene: 5. Germline-derived CDR1 and CDR2 are SGHRS and YFSETQ. This CDR3 spans 14 amino acids. The CDR3 is CASTVGQGNYGYTF. CDR3 DNA: TGCGCCAGCACCGTAGGACAGGGGAACTATGGCTACACCTTC.

The chain combines TRBV2 with TRBJ2-3, with 7 bases identical to TRBD1. The CDR3 has 13 amino acids. The germline CDR1 and CDR2 sequences are SNHLY and FYNNEI. V shed 6 bases and J 7 bases; nucleotides not matched to a gene: 7. The CDR3 region is CASRSQGLNTQYF. CDR3 coding DNA: TGTGCCAGCAGATCACAGGGGCTCAATACGCAGTATTTT.

The chain has TRBV6-5 and TRBJ1-5; 8 nucleotides line up with TRBD1. Germline CDR1 MNHEY, CDR2 SVGAGI. The length of the CDR3 is 14 residues. J gave up 6 bases and V 8 bases, and 9 bases lay outside the gene matches. The CDR3 region has the DNA TGTGCCAGCTCAGGTCTGACAGGGGTTCAGCCCCAGCATTTT. Amino acids: CASSGLTGVQPQHF.

In this sample, this clone turned up once. The V call is TRBV27, the J call TRBJ1-2, with TRBD1 matching 7 bases. Germline trimming cut 6 bases from V and 3 bases from J; bases unmatched to any gene: 7. Germline V gene data show CDR1 as MNHEY and CDR2 as SMNVEV (reference sequence). The CDR3 runs to 14 residues. The CDR3 sequence is CASRQTGAHYGYTF. The CDR3, as DNA: TGTGCCAGCAGACAAACAGGGGCACACTATGGCTACACCTTC.

The rearrangement joins TRBV12-5 to TRBJ2-1; D ambiguous. CDR1 and CDR2 from the germline V gene are LGHNT and FRNRAP. The CDR3 spans 13 residues. V was pared by 6 bases and J by 6 bases, with 12 bases between. The CDR3: CASGVTRANEQFF. In DNA, the CDR3 is TGTGCTAGTGGAGTCACTCGGGCCAATGAGCAGTTCTTC.

V gene TRBV3-1 (or the pseudogene TRBV3-2) combines with J gene TRBJ1-5; D not resolved. Trimming left V 0 bases short and J 0 bases short, with 15 bases between. CDR1 is LGHDT, CDR2 YNNKEL, per germline (reference sequence). This CDR3 has 18 residues. The CDR3 nucleotides are TGTGCCAGCAGCCAAGATTCACCCGGGTCGTATAGCAATCAGCCCCAGCATTTT. Its protein product is CASSQDSPGSYSNQPQHF.

J is TRBJ2-1 and V is TRBV4-2; 11 bases match TRBD2. Germline values: CDR1 LGHNA, CDR2 YNFKEQ. Trimming at V came to 0 bases and at J to 7 bases, leaving 5 bases not matched to a gene. CDR3 length equals 16 residues. CDR3 sequence (DNA): TGTGCCAGCAGCCAAGATAGCGGGGGGGCCAGGAATGAGCAGTTCTTC. It specifies CASSQDSGGARNEQFF.

V and J are TRBV7-2 and TRBJ2-3; D is perhaps TRBD2 (5 bases). Germline V CDR1 and CDR2: SGHTA, FQGNSA. The CDR3 covers 14 residues. V was cut by 4 bases and J by 0 bases, with 8 bases left in between. CDR3 nucleotides: TGTGCCAGCAGCTCCTGGACTAGCACAGATACGCAGTATTTT. Translation: CASSSWTSTDTQYF.

This chain joins TRBV19 and TRBJ2-1; the match to TRBD2 covers 7 bases. The CDR3 runs to 15 residues. Trimming took 4 bases from V and 2 from J; bases not matched to a gene: 5. CDR1 LNHDA and CDR2 SQIVND come from the germline V gene (reference sequence). The CDR3 region has the DNA TGTGCCAGTAGTACAAGCGGGGTTCCCTACAATGAGCAGTTCTTC. Protein product: CASSTSGVPYNEQFF.

This clone was observed once. The chain has TRBV7-2 and TRBJ2-3; D remains unclear. CDR1 is SGHTA and CDR2 is FQGNSA in the germline V gene. This CDR3 has 15 amino acids. The V end was cut by 7 bases, the J end by 6 bases, with 20 bases between. CDR3 in amino acids: CASTTSPSFTDTQYF. The DNA of the CDR3 is TGTGCCAGCACTACGAGTCCCAGTTTTACGGATACGCAGTATTTT. The whole variable domain, filled in from reference TRBV7-2 and TRBJ2-3, reads GAGVSQSPSNKVTEKGKDVELRCDPISGHTALYWYRQSLGQGLEFLIYFQGNSAPDKSGLPSDRFSAERTGGSVSTLTIQRTQQEDSAVYLCASTTSPSFTDTQYFGPGTRLTVL.

This rearrangement joins TRBV2 to TRBJ1-4; no firm D call. The CDR3 is 15 amino acids. Germline V gene sequence: CDR1 SNHLY, CDR2 FYNNEI. Trimming shortened V by 8 bases and J by 2 bases, and 15 bases separated the two germline ends. This chain's CDR3 is CASSSPRVTNEKLFF. CDR3 bases: TGTGCCAGCTCTAGCCCCCGGGTGACTAATGAAAAACTGTTTTTT.

The chain carries TRBV2 and TRBJ1-1; D call uncertain. Trimming cost V 3 bases and J 1 base, with 6 bases left between them. The CDR3 is 13 amino acids. The germline V gene encodes CDR1 SNHLY and CDR2 FYNNEI. CDR3 loop: CASSDRGNTEAFF. The CDR3 nucleotides are TGTGCCAGCAGTGATCGGGGGAACACTGAAGCTTTCTTT.

DNA for the CDR3: TGTGCCAGCAGGACTCCGGGACAGGGAGACTATGGCTACACCTTC. The encoded protein is CASRTPGQGDYGYTF. The rearrangement links TRBV27 to TRBJ1-2; 9 bases match TRBD1. This CDR3 region has 15 residues. CDR1 MNHEY and CDR2 SMNVEV come from the germline V gene (reference sequence). V was pared by 6 bases and J by 3 bases, with 8 bases of the junction left unmatched.

This chain uses TRBV7-9 with TRBJ2-3; no firm D call. This CDR3 has 12 residues. Germline V gene data show CDR1 as SEHNR and CDR2 as FQNEAQ (reference sequence). Trimming took off 5 bases at V and 3 bases at J, with 6 bases between the two ends. The DNA of the CDR3 is TGTGCCAGCAGCCGGATGACAGATACGCAGTATTTT. It translates to CASSRMTDTQYF.

The chain links TRBV2 to TRBJ2-7; the D call may be TRBD1 or TRBD2 (5 bases each). V was clipped by 6 bases and J by 2 bases, with 14 bases between them. Germline V CDR1 and CDR2: SNHLY, FYNNEI. This CDR3 spans 14 amino acids. CDR3 sequence reads: CASSSGTATYEQYF. The CDR3 region has the DNA TGTGCCAGCAGCTCCGGGACGGCTACCTACGAGCAGTACTTC.